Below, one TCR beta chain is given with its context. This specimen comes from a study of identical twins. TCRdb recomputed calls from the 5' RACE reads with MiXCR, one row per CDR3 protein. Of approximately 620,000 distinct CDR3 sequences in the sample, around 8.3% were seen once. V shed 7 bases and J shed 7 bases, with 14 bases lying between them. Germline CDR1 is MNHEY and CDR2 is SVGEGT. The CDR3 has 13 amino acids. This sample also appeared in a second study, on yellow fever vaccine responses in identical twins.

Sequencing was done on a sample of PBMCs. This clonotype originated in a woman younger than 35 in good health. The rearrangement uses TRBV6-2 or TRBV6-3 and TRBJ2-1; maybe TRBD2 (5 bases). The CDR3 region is CASMGTRRNEQFF. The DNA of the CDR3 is TGTGCCAGCATGGGAACTAGGAGGAATGAGCAGTTCTTC.